This T cell receptor beta chain was observed in a study of cytotoxic CD8 clonotypes in ibrutinib-treated CLL. V gave up 0 bases and J gave up 8 bases; unmatched junction bases: 5. Germline V gene sequence: CDR1 LNHNV, CDR2 YYDKDF (reference sequence). The CDR3 contains 15 residues. Measured with immunoSEQ multiplex PCR; TCRdb has only the in-frame clones, and not every one. This table has more than 200,000 clones, 70% appearing once. The study's findings and limits: At the start, clonality exceeded age-matched healthy donors and followed circulating CD8+ T-cell counts.

Turning to this clone: The antigen is undetermined.

The input for sequencing was PBMCs, taken after 24 months of ibrutinib treatment. This sequence joins TRBV15 and TRBJ2-1; 9 bases agree with TRBD1. The sequence came from a human donor with chronic lymphocytic leukemia. CDR3: CATSREGDREDEQFF. The CDR3 DNA reads as TGTGCCACCAGCAGAGAAGGGGACAGGGAGGATGAGCAGTTCTTC.